The present T cell receptor (beta chain) was sequenced within a study of blood T cell repertoires in COVID-19. Study summary: Collection of acute and convalescent COVID-19 samples took place in the United States, Italy and Spain. In each case, the material was cDNA or gDNA derived from T cells, B-cell-depleted T cells, or PBMCs.

Authors' methods: Cell counts per sample came from amplifying reference gene primers. Produced via immunoSEQ multiplex PCR; TCRdb's table is partial and in-frame only. D and trimming were read from the DNA, whereas the V and J calls and clone size are those reported in that table. The table lists about 88,000 clones, approximately 70% of them singletons. V gave up 8 bases and J gave up 2 bases, with 16 bases separating them. Germline V gene sequence: CDR1 SGHAT, CDR2 FQNNGV. The CDR3 covers 15 residues. What was sequenced was peripheral blood. The TCR sequence derives from a woman aged 55-70 years in a cohort sampled during active or convalescent COVID-19. The rearrangement links TRBV11-2 to TRBJ1-3, with D perhaps matching TRBD1 (5 bases). The chain's CDR3 is CASSTSWGAGNTIYF. CDR3 nucleotide sequence: TGTGCCAGCTCCACCTCATGGGGGGCTGGAAACACCATATATTTT.